A single sample is the source of the 5 T cell receptor beta chains below, sequenced in a study of T-cell memory formation after mild COVID-19 (dated by TCRdb to about 2021). The protocol used for the library was 5' RACE. Reads for this sample came from an Illumina NovaSeq 6000. TCRdb cleaned the public reads at Q25 with fastp, built clones with MiXCR and kept in-frame beta chains. CDR3 protein duplicates are merged, each entry listing the most common genes and DNA. Within this sample are roughly 550,000 distinct CDR3 sequences, with roughly 22% of them counted one time only. The top ten clones comprise around an eighth of the sample. Sequencing was carried out using PBMCs or a T cell subset sorted from them (not recorded which). These receptors originate from an adult woman who had mild COVID-19 (a few samples of this study predate the infection). The sample titles of this study are shuffled in the database, so cell type and time point are left out; the donor was told from shared clones.

The V gene is TRBV7-9, the J gene TRBJ2-3; TRBD2 matches 7 bases. The germline gives CDR1 SEHNR, CDR2 FQNEAQ (reference sequence). This CDR3 is 13 amino acids long. Trimming removed 3 bases from V and 6 bases from J; junction bases left unmatched: 3. CDR3 nucleotides: TGTGCCAGCAGCTTCTATAGCGGGGATACGCAGTATTTT. The encoded protein is CASSFYSGDTQYF.

This clonotype has only a few counts. This chain connects TRBV6-4 to TRBJ2-2; 10 bases match TRBD1. The CDR3 is made up of 17 amino acids. Unmatched junction bases numbered 12, after V lost 5 bases and J lost 6 bases. Germline V lookup: CDR1 MRHNA, CDR2 SNTAGT. DNA of the CDR3: TGTGCCAGCAGTTCGAGCGATGGACAGGGGGTCGCCGGGGAGCTGTTTTTT. Its protein is CASSSSDGQGVAGELFF.

The chain recombines TRBV9 with TRBJ2-1; D is perhaps TRBD2 (5 bases). Germline CDR1 and CDR2: SGDLS and YYNGEE. V lost 3 bases and J 3 bases, leaving 13 bases between the germline ends. The CDR3 length is 15 residues. The CDR3 nucleotides read TGTGCCAGCAGCGCCTTTTTCGGGAACTACAATGAGCAGTTCTTC. Its protein product is CASSAFFGNYNEQFF.

The chain employs TRBV6-6 and TRBJ2-3, with 14 bases lining up with TRBD2. The germline V gene encodes CDR1 MNHNY and CDR2 SVGAGI (reference sequence). The CDR3 consists of 15 residues. V shed 6 bases and J 6 bases; nucleotides not matched to a gene: 5. CDR3 amino acids: CASRVTSGGADTQYF. In DNA, the CDR3 is TGTGCCAGCAGGGTGACTAGCGGGGGGGCGGATACGCAGTATTTT.

The chain carries TRBV4-1 and TRBJ2-5; 7 nucleotides match TRBD2. V was clipped by 3 bases and J by 5 bases; unmatched bases: 6. Germline CDR1 MGHRA, CDR2 YSYEKL. This CDR3 region has 14 residues. The CDR3, as DNA: TGCGCCAGCAGCCAGGGAACTAGCGTGGAGACCCAGTACTTC. Translation: CASSQGTSVETQYF.